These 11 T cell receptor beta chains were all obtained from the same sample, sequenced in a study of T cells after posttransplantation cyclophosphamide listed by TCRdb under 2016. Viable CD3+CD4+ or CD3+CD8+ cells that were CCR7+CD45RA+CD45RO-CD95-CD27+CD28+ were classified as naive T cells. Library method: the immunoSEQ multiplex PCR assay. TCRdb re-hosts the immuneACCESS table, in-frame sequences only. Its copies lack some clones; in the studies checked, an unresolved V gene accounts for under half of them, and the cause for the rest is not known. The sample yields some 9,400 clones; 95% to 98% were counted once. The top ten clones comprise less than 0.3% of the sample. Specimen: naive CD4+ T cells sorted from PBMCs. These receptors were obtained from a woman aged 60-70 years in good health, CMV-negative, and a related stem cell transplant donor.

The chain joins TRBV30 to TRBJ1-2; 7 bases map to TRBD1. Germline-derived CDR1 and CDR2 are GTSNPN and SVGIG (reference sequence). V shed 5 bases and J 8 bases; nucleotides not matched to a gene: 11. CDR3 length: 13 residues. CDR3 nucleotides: TGTGCCTGGCACAATACAGGGGTAGGAGGCTACACCTTC. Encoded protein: CAWHNTGVGGYTF. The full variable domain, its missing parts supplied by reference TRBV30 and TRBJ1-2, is SQTIHQWPATLVQPVGSPLSLECTVEGTSNPNLYWYRQAAGRGLQLLFYSVGIGQISSEVPQNLSASRPQDRQFILSSKKLLLSDSGFYLCAWHNTGVGGYTFGSGTRLTVV.

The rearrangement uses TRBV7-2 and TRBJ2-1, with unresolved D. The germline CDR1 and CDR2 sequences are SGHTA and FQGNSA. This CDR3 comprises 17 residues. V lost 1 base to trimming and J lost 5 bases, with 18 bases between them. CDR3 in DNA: TGTGCCAGCAGCTTAGAAAGTACCAGGCATCAAAACAATGAGCAGTTCTTC. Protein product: CASSLESTRHQNNEQFF.

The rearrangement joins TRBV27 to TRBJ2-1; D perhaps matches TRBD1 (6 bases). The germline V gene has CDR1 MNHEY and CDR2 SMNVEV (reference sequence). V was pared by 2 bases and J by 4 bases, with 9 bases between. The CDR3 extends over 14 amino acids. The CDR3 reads CASSLTQGYNEQFF. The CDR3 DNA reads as TGTGCCAGCAGTTTAACACAGGGATACAATGAGCAGTTCTTC.

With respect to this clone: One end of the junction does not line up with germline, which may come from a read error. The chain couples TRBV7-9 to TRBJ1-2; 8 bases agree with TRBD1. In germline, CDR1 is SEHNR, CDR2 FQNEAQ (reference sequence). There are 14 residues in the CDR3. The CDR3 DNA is TGTGCCAGCAGCTTAGAGAGTCTCTCCAGGGGGCAAGACTTC. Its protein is CASSLESLSRGQDF.

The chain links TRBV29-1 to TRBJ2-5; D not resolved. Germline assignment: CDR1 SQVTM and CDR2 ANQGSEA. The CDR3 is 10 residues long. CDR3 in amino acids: CSTRVETQYF. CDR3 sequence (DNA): TGCAGTACCCGAGTGGAGACCCAGTACTTC.

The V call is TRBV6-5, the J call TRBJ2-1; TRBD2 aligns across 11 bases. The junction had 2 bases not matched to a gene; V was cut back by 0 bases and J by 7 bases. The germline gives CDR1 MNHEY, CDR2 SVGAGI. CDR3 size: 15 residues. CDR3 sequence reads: CASSYSASGRNEQFF. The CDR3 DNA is TGTGCCAGCAGTTACTCGGCTAGCGGGAGGAATGAGCAGTTCTTC.

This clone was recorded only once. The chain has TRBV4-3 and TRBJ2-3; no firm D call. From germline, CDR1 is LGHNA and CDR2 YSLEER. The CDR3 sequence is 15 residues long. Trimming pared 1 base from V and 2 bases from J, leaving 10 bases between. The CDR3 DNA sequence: TGCGCCAGCAGCCAAGCAACCGGTTTCACAGATACGCAGTATTTT. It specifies CASSQATGFTDTQYF.

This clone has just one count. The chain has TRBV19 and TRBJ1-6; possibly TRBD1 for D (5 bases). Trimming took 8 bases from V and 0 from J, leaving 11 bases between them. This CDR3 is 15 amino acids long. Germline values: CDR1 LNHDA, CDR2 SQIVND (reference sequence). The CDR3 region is CASGQISSYNSPLHF. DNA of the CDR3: TGTGCCAGTGGACAAATTAGCTCCTATAATTCACCCCTCCACTTT.

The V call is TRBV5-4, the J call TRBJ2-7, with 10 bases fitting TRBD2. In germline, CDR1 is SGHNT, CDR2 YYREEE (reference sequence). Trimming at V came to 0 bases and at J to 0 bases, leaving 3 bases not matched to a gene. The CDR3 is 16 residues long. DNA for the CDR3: TGTGCCAGCAGCTTGGAACCTAGCGGGAGCTCCTACGAGCAGTACTTC. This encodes CASSLEPSGSSYEQYF.

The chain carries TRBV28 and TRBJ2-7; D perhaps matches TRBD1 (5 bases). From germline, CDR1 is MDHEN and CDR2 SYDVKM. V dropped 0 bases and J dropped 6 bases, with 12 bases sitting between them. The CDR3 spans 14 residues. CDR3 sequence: CASSLWTQGSEQYV. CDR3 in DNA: TGTGCCAGCAGTTTATGGACCCAGGGAAGCGAGCAGTACGTC.

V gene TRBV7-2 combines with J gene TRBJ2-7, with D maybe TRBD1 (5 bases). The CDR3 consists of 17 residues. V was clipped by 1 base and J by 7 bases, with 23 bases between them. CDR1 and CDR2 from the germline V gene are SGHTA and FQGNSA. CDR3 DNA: TGTGCCAGCAGCTTAGAAGCTACAGGCCTACCGAGGAGAGAGCAGTACTTC. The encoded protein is CASSLEATGLPRREQYF.